A single TCR beta chain is shown here with its context. The antigen remains undetermined. TCR beta CDR3 sequences were amplified from RNA transcripts. The HTBI set primed first-round TCR CDR3 RT-PCR. TCRdb passed the multiplex PCR reads through MiXCR, listing each CDR3 protein once. The sample includes about 610,000 distinct CDR3 sequences, 16% of them seen just once. The entry originates in a study of T cells in Graves' hyperthyroidism and ophthalmopathy. Notes on the study in general: For ophthalmopathy, model prediction preceded onset by a median approximately 6 months. Within blood appeared most thyroid clonotypes that had expanded above 0.001. Classification by a 13 V-J model distinguished ophthalmopathy from stable hyperthyroidism.

This clonotype was obtained from a woman aged 40 to 50 with Graves' ophthalmopathy. The sequencing sample was made of blood.

The CDR3 is CAISVHSLSNYGYTF. CDR3 coding DNA: TGTGCCATCAGTGTCCACAGCCTCTCTAACTATGGCTACACCTTC. This chain uses TRBV10-3 with TRBJ1-2; D remains unclear. The CDR3 runs to 15 residues. Trimming cost V 4 bases and J 0 bases, with 12 bases left between them. The germline CDR1 and CDR2 sequences are ENHRY and SYGVKD.